This T cell receptor (beta chain) was captured by sequencing in a study of cytomegalovirus exposure and HLA in healthy donors. Per the germline V gene, CDR1 is MGHRA and CDR2 is YSYEKL. The CDR3 runs 13 residues. V trimming: 3 bases; J trimming: 6 bases; junction bases outside the gene matches: 4. Primers included in the PCR were 60 Vbeta and 13 Jbeta primers. Method: immunoSEQ multiplex PCR; TCRdb's copy keeps in-frame clones and lacks some. Counted here are about 94,000 clones, less than 80% occurring once; the ten biggest clones make up about 1.4%. This receptor was identified in a male donor in good health and CMV-seronegative. The chain couples TRBV4-1 to TRBJ2-7; 8 bases fit TRBD1. The sample taken for sequencing was PBMCs. CDR3 protein: CASSQADRGEQYF. The CDR3 DNA reads as TGCGCCAGCAGCCAGGCTGACAGGGGCGAGCAGTACTTC.